A single TCR beta chain is shown here with its context. Germline CDR1 reads MNHEY; CDR2 reads SVGAGI. V was clipped by 6 bases and J by 3 bases, with 14 bases between them. The CDR3 length is 15 residues. These data originate in a study of blood T cell repertoires in COVID-19. Overall study context: In each case, the material was cDNA or gDNA derived from T cells, B-cell-depleted T cells, or PBMCs.

Some clones are missing from TCRdb's copy, which holds only in-frame ones; the method was immunoSEQ multiplex PCR. Of over 350,000 clones in the sample, approximately 90% were seen once. The chain uses TRBV6-5 and TRBJ1-4; no firm D call. The sequence came from a woman aged 18-29 years with acute COVID-19. The sample consisted of PBMCs or T cells enriched from blood (not recorded which). The CDR3 loop reads CASSKARLANEKLFF. The CDR3 DNA reads TGTGCCAGCAGCAAAGCCAGGTTGGCTAATGAAAAACTGTTTTTT.